This section outlines one T cell receptor beta chain sequence together with its context. The PCR contained 60 Vbeta and 13 Jbeta primers. Clones were read by immunoSEQ multiplex PCR, and TCRdb kept only the in-frame ones, dropping some. The repertoire holds fewer than 110,000 clones, with around two thirds as singletons. The data were taken from a study of cytomegalovirus exposure and HLA in healthy donors. The origin of this receptor is a woman in her 40s in good health and CMV-seropositive. What was sequenced was PBMCs.

The CDR3 region has the DNA TGCGCCAGCAAATCGGGACAACCGAGGACTGAAGCTTTCTTT. It specifies CASKSGQPRTEAFF. The chain recombines TRBV5-1 with TRBJ1-1, with a tentative D call TRBD1 (6 bases). With 6 bases removed from V and 5 bases from J, the gap between germline ends came to 17 bases. The CDR3 has 14 amino acids. The germline gives CDR1 SGHRS, CDR2 YFSETQ.